These T cell receptor beta chains were read from a single sample in a study. TCRdb processed the 5' RACE reads anew with MiXCR; each CDR3 protein has one entry. The sample lists 35,000 to 50,000 distinct CDR3 sequences; 22% were seen once. Sequencing input: Tregs sorted from blood. Every receptor here comes from a female donor with breast cancer. Each CDR3 is given with its conserved first and last residue. Each record gives: clone size, V gene, D gene, J gene, CDR3 protein, CDR3 DNA. A D gene is named only where the DNA matches it firmly. A row's size may be missing; if present it is once, few, many or a size class.

abundance: NA; v_gene: TRBV27; d_gene: TRBD1; j_gene: TRBJ1-5; CDR3aa: CAGTRTHGEGAGNQPQHF; CDR3nt: TGTGCCGGCACCCGGACGCATGGGGAGGGGGCCGGCAATCAGCCCCAGCATTTT
abundance: many; v_gene: TRBV4-1; d_gene: NA; j_gene: TRBJ1-2; CDR3aa: CASSQESRVHGYTF; CDR3nt: TGCGCCAGCAGCCAAGAAAGCAGGGTCCATGGCTACACCTTC
abundance: NA; v_gene: TRBV3-1; d_gene: NA; j_gene: TRBJ1-2; CDR3aa: CASSQVDYGYTF; CDR3nt: TGTGCCAGCAGCCAAGTCGACTATGGCTACACCTTC
abundance: few; v_gene: TRBV9; d_gene: NA; j_gene: TRBJ2-7; CDR3aa: CASSEGQASPEQYF; CDR3nt: TGTGCCAGCAGCGAAGGGCAGGCTTCACCGGAGCAGTACTTC
abundance: NA; v_gene: TRBV6-5; d_gene: NA; j_gene: TRBJ1-3; CDR3aa: CASSYSFSLFGNTIYF; CDR3nt: TGTGCCAGCAGTTACTCTTTTTCGCTCTTTGGAAACACCATATATTTT
abundance: NA; v_gene: TRBV27; d_gene: NA; j_gene: TRBJ2-6; CDR3aa: CASSLAGPGANVLTF; CDR3nt: TGTGCCAGCAGTTTAGCGGGGCCAGGGGCCAACGTCCTGACTTTC
abundance: NA; v_gene: TRBV7-9; d_gene: NA; j_gene: TRBJ1-1; CDR3aa: CASSRPGPGNTEAFF; CDR3nt: TGTGCCAGCAGCAGACCGGGCCCAGGGAACACTGAAGCTTTCTTT
abundance: few; v_gene: TRBV5-6; d_gene: NA; j_gene: TRBJ2-2; CDR3aa: CASSLGGRTGELFF; CDR3nt: TGTGCCAGCAGCTTGGGAGGGAGGACCGGGGAGCTGTTTTTT
abundance: many; v_gene: TRBV20-1; d_gene: NA; j_gene: TRBJ1-2; CDR3aa: CSAQVRHGYTF; CDR3nt: TGCAGTGCTCAGGTTCGCCATGGCTACACCTTC
abundance: medium-sized; v_gene: TRBV4-1; d_gene: TRBD2; j_gene: TRBJ2-3; CDR3aa: CASSLTGLAGDTQYF; CDR3nt: TGCGCCAGCAGCCTGACGGGACTAGCCGGAGATACGCAGTATTTT
abundance: NA; v_gene: TRBV27; d_gene: TRBD2; j_gene: TRBJ2-2; CDR3aa: CAGSWTSSGTGELFF; CDR3nt: TGTGCCGGCAGTTGGACTAGCTCGGGCACCGGGGAGCTGTTTTTT
abundance: few; v_gene: TRBV7-9; d_gene: TRBD1; j_gene: TRBJ1-5; CDR3aa: CASSRQGNQPQHF; CDR3nt: TGTGCCAGCAGCAGACAGGGAAATCAGCCCCAGCATTTT
abundance: NA; v_gene: TRBV18; d_gene: NA; j_gene: TRBJ1-4; CDR3aa: CASSPLVNEKLFF; CDR3nt: TGTGCCAGCTCACCACTAGTTAATGAAAAACTGTTTTTT
abundance: many; v_gene: TRBV27; d_gene: TRBD1; j_gene: TRBJ1-2; CDR3aa: CASSPGRGGSYGYTF; CDR3nt: TGTGCCAGCAGCCCCGGCAGAGGGGGCTCCTATGGCTACACCTTC
abundance: NA; v_gene: TRBV28; d_gene: NA; j_gene: TRBJ1-1; CDR3aa: CASSLGDTEAFF; CDR3nt: TGTGCCAGCAGTTTAGGAGACACTGAAGCTTTCTTT
abundance: NA; v_gene: TRBV12-3/TRBV12-4; d_gene: NA; j_gene: TRBJ1-4; CDR3aa: CASRVNNNEKLFF; CDR3nt: TGTGCCAGCAGAGTTAACAATAATGAAAAACTGTTTTTT
abundance: NA; v_gene: TRBV19; d_gene: TRBD2; j_gene: TRBJ2-1; CDR3aa: CASSMVLAGVSDEQFF; CDR3nt: TGTGCCAGTAGTATGGTTCTAGCGGGAGTTTCGGATGAGCAGTTCTTC
abundance: few; v_gene: TRBV5-1; d_gene: TRBD2; j_gene: TRBJ2-1; CDR3aa: CASSKTSGSLDNEQFF; CDR3nt: TGCGCCAGCAGTAAGACTAGCGGGAGTTTAGACAATGAGCAGTTCTTC
abundance: few; v_gene: TRBV29-1; d_gene: TRBD1; j_gene: TRBJ2-7; CDR3aa: CSVEERTGAFYEQYF; CDR3nt: TGCAGCGTTGAAGAAAGGACAGGGGCTTTCTACGAGCAGTACTTC
abundance: NA; v_gene: TRBV7-9; d_gene: TRBD1; j_gene: TRBJ1-1; CDR3aa: CASNSGGRTEAFF; CDR3nt: TGTGCCAGCAATTCAGGGGGGCGAACTGAAGCTTTCTTT
abundance: many; v_gene: TRBV27; d_gene: NA; j_gene: TRBJ1-5; CDR3aa: CASKPLEGNQPQHF; CDR3nt: TGTGCCAGCAAGCCCTTGGAGGGCAATCAGCCCCAGCATTTT
abundance: few; v_gene: TRBV20-1; d_gene: TRBD1; j_gene: TRBJ2-7; CDR3aa: CSARAGGVSYEQYF; CDR3nt: TGCAGTGCTAGAGCAGGGGGAGTCTCCTACGAGCAGTACTTC
abundance: few; v_gene: TRBV6-1; d_gene: NA; j_gene: TRBJ1-2; CDR3aa: CASSEAETDGYTF; CDR3nt: TGTGCCAGCAGTGAAGCCGAGACGGATGGCTACACCTTC
abundance: many; v_gene: TRBV6-2/TRBV6-3; d_gene: NA; j_gene: TRBJ1-2; CDR3aa: CASSTGQRYGYTF; CDR3nt: TGTGCCAGCAGTACCGGACAGCGCTATGGCTACACCTTC
abundance: few; v_gene: TRBV13; d_gene: NA; j_gene: TRBJ2-2; CDR3aa: CASSWNTGELFF; CDR3nt: TGTGCCAGCAGCTGGAACACCGGGGAGCTGTTTTTT
abundance: many; v_gene: TRBV27; d_gene: TRBD2; j_gene: TRBJ2-1; CDR3aa: CASSLTGGPLNEQFF; CDR3nt: TGTGCCAGCAGTTTGACGGGAGGGCCCCTCAATGAGCAGTTCTTC
abundance: NA; v_gene: TRBV5-1; d_gene: NA; j_gene: TRBJ2-5; CDR3aa: CASSLVSQEQYF; CDR3nt: TGCGCCAGCAGCTTGGTGTCGCAGGAGCAGTACTTC
abundance: many; v_gene: TRBV7-9; d_gene: TRBD2; j_gene: TRBJ2-5; CDR3aa: CALAWGGQETQYF; CDR3nt: TGTGCCCTTGCCTGGGGAGGGCAAGAGACCCAGTACTTC
abundance: NA; v_gene: TRBV18; d_gene: TRBD1; j_gene: TRBJ2-5; CDR3aa: CASSPGTGIQETQYF; CDR3nt: TGTGCCAGCTCACCAGGGACAGGGATTCAAGAGACCCAGTACTTC
abundance: few; v_gene: TRBV27; d_gene: TRBD1; j_gene: TRBJ1-1; CDR3aa: CASSLNDPRGHTEAFF; CDR3nt: TGTGCCAGCAGTTTAAATGATCCCAGGGGGCACACTGAAGCTTTCTTT
abundance: many; v_gene: TRBV6-1; d_gene: TRBD2; j_gene: TRBJ2-1; CDR3aa: CASSVLAGEGNEQFF; CDR3nt: TGTGCCAGCAGTGTACTAGCGGGAGAGGGTAATGAGCAGTTCTTC
abundance: NA; v_gene: TRBV28; d_gene: NA; j_gene: TRBJ1-5; CDR3aa: CASSRLKGGYQPQHF; CDR3nt: TGTGCCAGCTCCCGATTGAAGGGAGGATATCAGCCCCAGCATTTT
abundance: few; v_gene: TRBV6-1; d_gene: TRBD1; j_gene: TRBJ1-4; CDR3aa: CASSPRTGGAGNEKLFF; CDR3nt: TGTGCCAGCAGTCCCCGGACAGGGGGCGCGGGTAATGAAAAACTGTTTTTT